This record looks at one TCR beta chain sequence and its context. It was with random hexamers that roughly 0.5 to 1 ug RNA was reverse transcribed. TCRdb reanalysed the immunoSEQ multiplex PCR reads using MiXCR and keeps one entry per CDR3 protein. Of approximately 130,000 distinct CDR3 sequences in the sample, 94% were seen once. TCR beta from blood CD8+ and CD4+ T cells was sequenced. Controls comprised healthy donors matched for age and sex. The sample belongs to a study of CD8 T cells in Susac syndrome. V gave up 1 base and J gave up 9 bases, with 12 bases separating them. CDR1 and CDR2 from the germline V gene are GTSNPN and SVGIG (reference sequence). CDR3 length equals 13 residues.

Sequenced sample: CD4+ T cells from PBMCs. This TCR came from a human donor in good health. The V and J genes are TRBV30 and TRBJ2-2; D is unclear. The CDR3 DNA reads TGTGCCTGGAGTGCGACCTGGAAGAGGGAGCTGTTTTTT. This sequence encodes CAWSATWKRELFF.